Listed here is a single T cell receptor beta chain. Antigen unknown. The data were taken from a study of cytotoxic CD8 clonotypes in ibrutinib-treated CLL. Study findings and constraints: Whereas clonality rose at ibrutinib response, it declined toward baseline at progression.

J was trimmed by 4 bases and V by 7 bases; bases with no gene match: 11. This CDR3 has 15 amino acids. CDR1 and CDR2 from the germline V gene are SQVTM and ANQGSEA. Measured with immunoSEQ multiplex PCR; TCRdb has only the in-frame clones, and not every one. Of approximately 350,000 clones listed, about 64% are singletons. The receptor comes from a human donor with chronic lymphocytic leukemia. This specimen was PBMCs, taken after 36 months of ibrutinib treatment. The chain couples TRBV29-1 to TRBJ2-3; 10 bases are a match to TRBD1. This CDR3 is CSALGTGEVADTQYF. The CDR3 coding sequence is TGCAGCGCCCTAGGGACAGGGGAAGTGGCAGATACGCAGTATTTT.